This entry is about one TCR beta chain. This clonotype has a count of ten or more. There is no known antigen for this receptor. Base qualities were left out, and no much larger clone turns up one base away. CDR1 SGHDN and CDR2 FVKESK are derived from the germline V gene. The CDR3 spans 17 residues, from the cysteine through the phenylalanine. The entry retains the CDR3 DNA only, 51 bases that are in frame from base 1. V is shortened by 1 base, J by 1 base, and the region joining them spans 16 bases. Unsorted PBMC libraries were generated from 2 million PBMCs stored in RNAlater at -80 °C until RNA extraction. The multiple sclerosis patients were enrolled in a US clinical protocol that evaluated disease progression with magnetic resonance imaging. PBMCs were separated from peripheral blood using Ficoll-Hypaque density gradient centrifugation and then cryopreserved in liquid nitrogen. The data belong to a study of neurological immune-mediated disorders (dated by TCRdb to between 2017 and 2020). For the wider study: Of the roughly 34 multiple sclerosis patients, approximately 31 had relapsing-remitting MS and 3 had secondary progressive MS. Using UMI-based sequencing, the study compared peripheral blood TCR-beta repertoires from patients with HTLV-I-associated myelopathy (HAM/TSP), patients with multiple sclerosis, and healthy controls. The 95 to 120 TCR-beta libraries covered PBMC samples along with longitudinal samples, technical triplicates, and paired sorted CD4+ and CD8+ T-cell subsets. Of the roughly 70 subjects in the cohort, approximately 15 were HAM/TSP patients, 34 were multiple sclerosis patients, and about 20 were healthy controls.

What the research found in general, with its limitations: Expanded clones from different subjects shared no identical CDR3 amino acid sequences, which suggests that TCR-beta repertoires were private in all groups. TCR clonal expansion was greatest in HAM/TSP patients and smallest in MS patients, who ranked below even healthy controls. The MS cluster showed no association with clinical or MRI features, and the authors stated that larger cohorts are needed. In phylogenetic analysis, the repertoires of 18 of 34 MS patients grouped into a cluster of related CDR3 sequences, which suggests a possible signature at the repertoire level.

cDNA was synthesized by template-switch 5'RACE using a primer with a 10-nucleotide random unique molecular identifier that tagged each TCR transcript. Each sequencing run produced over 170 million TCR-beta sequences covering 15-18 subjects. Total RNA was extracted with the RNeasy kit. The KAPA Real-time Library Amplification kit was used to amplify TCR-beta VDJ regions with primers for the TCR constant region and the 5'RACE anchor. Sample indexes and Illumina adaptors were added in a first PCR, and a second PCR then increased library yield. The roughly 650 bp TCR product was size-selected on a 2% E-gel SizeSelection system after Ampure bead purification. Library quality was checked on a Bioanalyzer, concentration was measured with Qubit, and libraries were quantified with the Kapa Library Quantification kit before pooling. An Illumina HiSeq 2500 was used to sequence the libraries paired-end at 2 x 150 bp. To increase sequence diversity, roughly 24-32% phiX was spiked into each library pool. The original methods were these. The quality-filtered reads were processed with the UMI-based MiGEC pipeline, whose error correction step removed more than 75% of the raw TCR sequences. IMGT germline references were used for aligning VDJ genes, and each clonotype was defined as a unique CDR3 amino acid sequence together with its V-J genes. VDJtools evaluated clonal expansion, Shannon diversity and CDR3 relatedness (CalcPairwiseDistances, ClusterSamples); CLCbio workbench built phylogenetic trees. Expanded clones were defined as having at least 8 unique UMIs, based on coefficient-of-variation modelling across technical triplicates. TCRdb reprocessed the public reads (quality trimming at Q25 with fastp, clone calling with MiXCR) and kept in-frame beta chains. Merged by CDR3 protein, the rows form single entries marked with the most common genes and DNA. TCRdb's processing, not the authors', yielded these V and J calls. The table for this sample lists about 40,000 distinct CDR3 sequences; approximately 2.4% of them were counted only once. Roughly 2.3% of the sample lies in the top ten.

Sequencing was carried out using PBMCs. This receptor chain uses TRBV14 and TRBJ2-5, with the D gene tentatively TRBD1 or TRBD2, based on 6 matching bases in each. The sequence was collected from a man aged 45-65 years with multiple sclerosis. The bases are TGTGCCAGCAGCCAAGGGTATTTCTCGGGGGCCCAAGAGACCCAGTACTTC. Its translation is CASSQGYFSGAQETQYF.